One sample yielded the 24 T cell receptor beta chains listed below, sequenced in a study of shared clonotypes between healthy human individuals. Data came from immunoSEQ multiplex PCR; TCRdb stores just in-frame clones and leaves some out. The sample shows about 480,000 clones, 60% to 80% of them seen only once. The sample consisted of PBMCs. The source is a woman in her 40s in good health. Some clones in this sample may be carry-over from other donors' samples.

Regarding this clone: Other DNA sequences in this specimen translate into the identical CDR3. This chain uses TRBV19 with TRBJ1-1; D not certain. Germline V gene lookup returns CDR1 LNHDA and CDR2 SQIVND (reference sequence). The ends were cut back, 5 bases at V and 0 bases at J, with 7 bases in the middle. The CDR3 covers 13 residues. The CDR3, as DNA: TGTGCCAGTAGTTCCGGCCTGAACACTGAAGCTTTCTTT. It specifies CASSSGLNTEAFF.

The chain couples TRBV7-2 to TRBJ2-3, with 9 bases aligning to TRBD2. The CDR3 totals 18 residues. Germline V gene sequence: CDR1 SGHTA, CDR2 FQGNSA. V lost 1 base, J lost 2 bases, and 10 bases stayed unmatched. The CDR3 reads CASSLVGGASGTTDTQYF. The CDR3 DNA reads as TGTGCCAGCAGCTTAGTCGGCGGCGCTAGCGGGACCACAGATACGCAGTATTTT.

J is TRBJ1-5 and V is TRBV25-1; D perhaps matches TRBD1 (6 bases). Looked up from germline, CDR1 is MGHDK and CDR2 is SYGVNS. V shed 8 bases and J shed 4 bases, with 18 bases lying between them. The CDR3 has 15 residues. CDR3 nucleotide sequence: TGTGCCAGCTCCCCTTCGGCAGGGGTAAATCAGCCCCAGCATTTT. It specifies CASSPSAGVNQPQHF.

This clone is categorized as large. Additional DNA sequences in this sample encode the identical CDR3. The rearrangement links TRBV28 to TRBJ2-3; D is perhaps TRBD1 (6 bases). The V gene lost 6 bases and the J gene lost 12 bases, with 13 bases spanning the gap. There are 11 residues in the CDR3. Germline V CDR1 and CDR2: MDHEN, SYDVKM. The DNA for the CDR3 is TGTGCCAGCAGCGGACAGCACTCCCAGTATTTT. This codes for CASSGQHSQYF.

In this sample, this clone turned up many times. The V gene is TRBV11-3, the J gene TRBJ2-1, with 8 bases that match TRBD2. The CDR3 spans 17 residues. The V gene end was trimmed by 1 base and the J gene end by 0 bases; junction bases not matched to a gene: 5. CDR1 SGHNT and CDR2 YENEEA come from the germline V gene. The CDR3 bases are TGTGCCAGCAGCTTAGGGGTAGCGGGAAGCTCCTACAATGAGCAGTTCTTC. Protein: CASSLGVAGSSYNEQFF.

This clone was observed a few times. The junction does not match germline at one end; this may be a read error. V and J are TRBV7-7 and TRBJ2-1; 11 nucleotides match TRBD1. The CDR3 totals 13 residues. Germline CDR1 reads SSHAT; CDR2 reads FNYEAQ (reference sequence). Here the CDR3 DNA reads TGTGCTAGCAGCGGGGACAGGGGGACTGAGCAGTTCTTC. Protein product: CASSGDRGTEQFF.

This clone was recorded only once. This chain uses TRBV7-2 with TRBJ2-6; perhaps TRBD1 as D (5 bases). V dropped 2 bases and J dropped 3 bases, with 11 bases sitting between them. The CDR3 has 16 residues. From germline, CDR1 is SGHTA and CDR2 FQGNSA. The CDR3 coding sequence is TGTGCCAGCAGCTTATTGTCAGGGATTGGGGCCAACGTCCTGACTTTC. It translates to CASSLLSGIGANVLTF.

The CDR3 protein is CASSILGQEEETQYF. The CDR3 DNA is TGTGCCAGTAGTATCCTCGGACAGGAGGAAGAGACCCAGTACTTC. This chain uses TRBV19 with TRBJ2-5; TRBD1 matches at 7 bases. Germline assignment: CDR1 LNHDA and CDR2 SQIVND (reference sequence). The trim removed 3 bases at V and 3 bases at J, leaving 7 bases unmatched. CDR3 length equals 15 residues.

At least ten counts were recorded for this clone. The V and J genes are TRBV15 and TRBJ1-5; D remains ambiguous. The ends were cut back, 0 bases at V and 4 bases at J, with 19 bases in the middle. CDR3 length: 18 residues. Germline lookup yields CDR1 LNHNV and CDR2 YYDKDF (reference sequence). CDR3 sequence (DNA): TGTGCCACCAGCAGAGACCCCGTTGGAATTCAAGGGAATCAGCCCCAGCATTTT. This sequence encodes CATSRDPVGIQGNQPQHF.

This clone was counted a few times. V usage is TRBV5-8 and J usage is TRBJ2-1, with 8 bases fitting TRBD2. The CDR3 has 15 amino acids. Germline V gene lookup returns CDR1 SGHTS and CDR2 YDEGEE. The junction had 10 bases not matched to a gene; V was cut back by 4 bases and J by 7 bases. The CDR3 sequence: CASSPHSGRANEQFF. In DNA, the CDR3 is TGTGCCAGCAGCCCCCACAGCGGGAGAGCGAATGAGCAGTTCTTC.

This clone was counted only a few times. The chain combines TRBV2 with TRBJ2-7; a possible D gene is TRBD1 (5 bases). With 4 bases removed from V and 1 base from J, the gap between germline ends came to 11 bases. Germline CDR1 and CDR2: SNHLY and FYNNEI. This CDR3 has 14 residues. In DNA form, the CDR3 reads TGTGCCAGCAGTGGGCAGGGTGGTTCCTACGAGCAGTACTTC. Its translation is CASSGQGGSYEQYF.

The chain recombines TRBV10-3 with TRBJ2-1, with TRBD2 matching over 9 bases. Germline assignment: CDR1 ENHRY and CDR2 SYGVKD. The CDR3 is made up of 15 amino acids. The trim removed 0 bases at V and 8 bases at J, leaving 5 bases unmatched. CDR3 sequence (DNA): TGTGCCATCAGTGAGTCGGGGACTAGCCTCGATGAGCAGTTCTTC. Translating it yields CAISESGTSLDEQFF.

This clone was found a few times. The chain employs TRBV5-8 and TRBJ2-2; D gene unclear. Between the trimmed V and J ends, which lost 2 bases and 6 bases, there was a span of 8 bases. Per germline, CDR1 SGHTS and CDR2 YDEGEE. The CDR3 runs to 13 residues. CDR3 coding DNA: TGTGCCAGCAGCTTCAAAGCCCCCGGGGAGCTGTTTTTT. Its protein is CASSFKAPGELFF.

The CDR3 loop reads CASSQIGRGSYEQYF. The CDR3 nucleotides are TGCGCCAGCAGCCAAATAGGCAGGGGATCCTACGAGCAGTACTTC. This chain connects TRBV4-3 to TRBJ2-7; weak D call: TRBD1 (6 bases). There are 15 residues in the CDR3. V dropped 2 bases and J dropped 1 base, with 12 bases sitting between them. CDR1 LGHNA and CDR2 YSLEER come from the germline V gene.

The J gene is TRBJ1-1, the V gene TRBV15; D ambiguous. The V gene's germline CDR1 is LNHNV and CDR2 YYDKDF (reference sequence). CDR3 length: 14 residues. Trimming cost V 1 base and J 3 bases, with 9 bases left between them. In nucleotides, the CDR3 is TGTGCCACCAGCAGAGGGGAGGTATACACTGAAGCTTTCTTT. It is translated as CATSRGEVYTEAFF.

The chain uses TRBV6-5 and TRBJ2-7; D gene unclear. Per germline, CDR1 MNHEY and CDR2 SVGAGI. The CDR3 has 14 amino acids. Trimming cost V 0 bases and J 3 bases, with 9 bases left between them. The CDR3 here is CASSYSGSHYEQYF. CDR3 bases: TGTGCCAGCAGTTACTCTGGCAGCCACTACGAGCAGTACTTC.

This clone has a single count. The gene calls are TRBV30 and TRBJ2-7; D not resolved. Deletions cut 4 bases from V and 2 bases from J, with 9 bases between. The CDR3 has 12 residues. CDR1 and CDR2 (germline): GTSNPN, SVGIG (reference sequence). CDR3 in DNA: TGTGCCTGGACCGATGATCCCTACGAGCAGTACTTC. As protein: CAWTDDPYEQYF. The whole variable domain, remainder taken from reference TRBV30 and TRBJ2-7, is SQTIHQWPATLVQPVGSPLSLECTVEGTSNPNLYWYRQAAGRGLQLLFYSVGIGQISSEVPQNLSASRPQDRQFILSSKKLLLSDSGFYLCAWTDDPYEQYFGPGTRLTVT.

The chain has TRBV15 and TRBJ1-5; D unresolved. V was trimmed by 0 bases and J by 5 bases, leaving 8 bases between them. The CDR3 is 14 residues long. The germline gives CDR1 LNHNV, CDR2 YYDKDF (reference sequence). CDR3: CATSREAGHQPQHF. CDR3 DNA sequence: TGTGCCACCAGCAGAGAGGCAGGCCATCAGCCCCAGCATTTT.

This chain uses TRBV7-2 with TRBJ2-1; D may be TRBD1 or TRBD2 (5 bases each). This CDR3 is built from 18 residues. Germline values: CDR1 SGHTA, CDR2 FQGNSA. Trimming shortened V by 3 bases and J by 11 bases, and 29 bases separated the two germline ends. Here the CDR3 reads CASSFQSTGTRVGFKQFF. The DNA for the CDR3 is TGTGCCAGCAGCTTCCAAAGTACCGGGACCCGGGTCGGGTTTAAGCAGTTCTTC.

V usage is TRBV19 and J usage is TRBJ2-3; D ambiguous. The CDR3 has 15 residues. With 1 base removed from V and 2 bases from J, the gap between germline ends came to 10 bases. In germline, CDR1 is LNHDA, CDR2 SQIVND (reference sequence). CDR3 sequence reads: CASSIAQEVTDTQYF. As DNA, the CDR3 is TGTGCCAGTAGTATAGCCCAGGAAGTCACAGATACGCAGTATTTT.

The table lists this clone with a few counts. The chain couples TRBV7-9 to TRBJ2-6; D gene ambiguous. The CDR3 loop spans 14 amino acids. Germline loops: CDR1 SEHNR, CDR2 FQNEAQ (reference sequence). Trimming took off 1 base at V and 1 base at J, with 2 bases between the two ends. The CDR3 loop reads CASSLGSGANVLTF. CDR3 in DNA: TGTGCCAGCAGCTTAGGGTCTGGGGCCAACGTCCTGACTTTC.

The CDR3 loop reads CASSQDRASGAYEQYF. CDR3 nucleotides: TGTGCCAGCAGCCAAGATCGGGCTAGCGGAGCCTACGAGCAGTACTTC. V usage is TRBV14 and J usage is TRBJ2-7, with 7 nucleotides matching TRBD2. The CDR3 has 16 amino acids. The V segment lost 0 bases and the J segment 2 bases; nucleotides outside the gene matches: 7. The germline V gene encodes CDR1 SGHDN and CDR2 FVKESK.

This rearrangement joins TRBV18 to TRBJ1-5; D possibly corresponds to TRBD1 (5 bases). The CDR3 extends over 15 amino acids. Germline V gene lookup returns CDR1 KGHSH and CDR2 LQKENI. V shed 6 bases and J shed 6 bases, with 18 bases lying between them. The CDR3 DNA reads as TGTGCCAGCTCCGAGACCGGGACGCCTGGTCAGCCCCAGCATTTT. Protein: CASSETGTPGQPQHF.

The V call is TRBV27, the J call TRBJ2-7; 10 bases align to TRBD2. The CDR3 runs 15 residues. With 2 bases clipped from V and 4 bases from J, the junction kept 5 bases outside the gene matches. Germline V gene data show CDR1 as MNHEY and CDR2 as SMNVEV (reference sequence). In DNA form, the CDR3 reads TGTGCCAGCAGTTTAGGTCAGCGGGAGGGGTACGAGCAGTACTTC. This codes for CASSLGQREGYEQYF.